This T cell receptor beta chain was recorded in a study of blood T cell repertoires in COVID-19. Study context: PBMCs, B-cell-depleted T cells, or T cells provided the cDNA or gDNA that made up the material.

CDR3 length equals 13 residues. Trimming cost V 3 bases and J 11 bases, with 16 bases left between them. Germline V lookup: CDR1 LGHNA, CDR2 YNFKEQ. In the source study's methods: From reference gene primer amplification, estimates of nucleated cell counts were derived. Repertoires were generated with immunoSEQ multiplex PCR, while TCRdb's copy carries only in-frame clones and drops some. That table supplies the V and J calls and clone size; D and trimming were determined from the DNA. This sample carries 200,000 to 250,000 clones, 83% of them seen once, and the ten largest clones take 4.5% to 5%. Cohorts were based on clinical histories the participants reported. Contact with a PCR-confirmed or clinician-diagnosed COVID-19 case occurred within 2 weeks of entry.

The clonotype originates from a woman between 50 and 59 years old who had been exposed to COVID-19. The sequenced sample was PBMCs or T cells enriched from blood (not recorded which). The chain combines TRBV4-2 with TRBJ1-1; D is possibly TRBD1 (5 bases). In DNA form, the CDR3 reads TGTGCCAGCAGCCAGGACCGGGGGGGGAAGGCTTTCTTT. Translated: CASSQDRGGKAFF.